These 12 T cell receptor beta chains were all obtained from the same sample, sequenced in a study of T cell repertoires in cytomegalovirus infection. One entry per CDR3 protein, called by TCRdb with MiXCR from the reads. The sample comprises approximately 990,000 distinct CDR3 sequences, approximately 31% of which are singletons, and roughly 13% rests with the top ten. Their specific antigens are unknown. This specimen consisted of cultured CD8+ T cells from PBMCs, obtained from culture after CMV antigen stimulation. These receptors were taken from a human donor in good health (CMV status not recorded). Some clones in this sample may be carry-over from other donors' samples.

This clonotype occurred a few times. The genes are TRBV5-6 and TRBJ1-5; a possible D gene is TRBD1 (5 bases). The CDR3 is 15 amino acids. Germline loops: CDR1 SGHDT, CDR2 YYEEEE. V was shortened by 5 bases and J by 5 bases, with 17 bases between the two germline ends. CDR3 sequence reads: CASSFGMRGDQPQHF. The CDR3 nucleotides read TGTGCCAGCAGTTTCGGTATGAGGGGTGATCAGCCCCAGCATTTT.

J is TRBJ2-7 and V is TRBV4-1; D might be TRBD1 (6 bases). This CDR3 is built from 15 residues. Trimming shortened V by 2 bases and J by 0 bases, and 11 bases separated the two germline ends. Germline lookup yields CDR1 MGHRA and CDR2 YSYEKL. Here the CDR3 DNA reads TGCGCCAGCAGCCAAAATACAGGGAGCTCCTACGAGCAGTACTTC. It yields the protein CASSQNTGSSYEQYF.

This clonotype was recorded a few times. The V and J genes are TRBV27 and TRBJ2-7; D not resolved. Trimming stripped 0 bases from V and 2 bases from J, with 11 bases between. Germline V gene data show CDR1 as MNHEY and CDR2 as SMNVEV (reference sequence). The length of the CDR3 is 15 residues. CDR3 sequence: CASSLSRGTTYEQYV. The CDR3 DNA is TGTGCCAGCAGTTTATCCCGAGGCACAACCTACGAGCAGTACGTC.

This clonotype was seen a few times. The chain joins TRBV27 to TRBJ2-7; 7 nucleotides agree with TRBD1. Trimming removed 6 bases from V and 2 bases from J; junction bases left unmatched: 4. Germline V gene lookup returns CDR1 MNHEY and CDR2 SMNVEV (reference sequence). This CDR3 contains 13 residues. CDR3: CASRETGTYEQYF. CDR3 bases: TGTGCCAGCAGGGAGACAGGGACCTACGAGCAGTACTTC.

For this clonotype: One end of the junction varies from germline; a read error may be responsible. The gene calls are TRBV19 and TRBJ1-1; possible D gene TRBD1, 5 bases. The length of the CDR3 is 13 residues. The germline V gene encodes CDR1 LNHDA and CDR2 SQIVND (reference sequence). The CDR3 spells CASSIGGLGTEDF. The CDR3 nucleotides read TGTGCCAGTAGTATAGGGGGGTTGGGGACTGAAGATTTT.

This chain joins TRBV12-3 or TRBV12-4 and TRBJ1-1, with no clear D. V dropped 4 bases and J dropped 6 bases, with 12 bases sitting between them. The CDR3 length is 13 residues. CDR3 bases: TGTGCCAGCAGTTCCTCCTTAGTATCTGAAGCTTTCTTT. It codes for CASSSSLVSEAFF.

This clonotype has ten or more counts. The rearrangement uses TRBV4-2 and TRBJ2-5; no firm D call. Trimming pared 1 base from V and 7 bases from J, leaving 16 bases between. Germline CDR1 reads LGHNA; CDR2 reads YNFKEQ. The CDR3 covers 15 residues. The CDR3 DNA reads TGTGCCAGCAGCCAAGGGGCCTGGGCCTTAGGGACCCAGTACTTC. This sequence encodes CASSQGAWALGTQYF.

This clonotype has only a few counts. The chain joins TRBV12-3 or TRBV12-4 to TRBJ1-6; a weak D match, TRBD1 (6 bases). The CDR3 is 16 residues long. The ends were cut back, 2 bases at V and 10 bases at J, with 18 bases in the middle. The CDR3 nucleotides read TGTGCCAGCAGTTTATGGGGGGCCCGCGGGGGGTCACCCCTCCACTTT. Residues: CASSLWGARGGSPLHF.

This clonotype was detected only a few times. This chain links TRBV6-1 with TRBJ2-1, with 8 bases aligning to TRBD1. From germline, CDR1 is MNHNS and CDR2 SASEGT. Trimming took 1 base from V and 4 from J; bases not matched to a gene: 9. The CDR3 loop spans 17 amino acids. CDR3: CASSEGWGQDPYNEQFF. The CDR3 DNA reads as TGTGCCAGCAGTGAAGGGTGGGGACAGGACCCGTACAATGAGCAGTTCTTC.

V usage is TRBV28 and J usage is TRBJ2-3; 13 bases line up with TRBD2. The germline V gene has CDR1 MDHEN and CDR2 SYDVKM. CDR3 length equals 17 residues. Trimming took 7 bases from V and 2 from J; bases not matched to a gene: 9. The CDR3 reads CASITSGGAGPTDTQYF. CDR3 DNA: TGTGCCAGCATAACTAGCGGGGGGGCCGGCCCCACAGATACGCAGTATTTT.

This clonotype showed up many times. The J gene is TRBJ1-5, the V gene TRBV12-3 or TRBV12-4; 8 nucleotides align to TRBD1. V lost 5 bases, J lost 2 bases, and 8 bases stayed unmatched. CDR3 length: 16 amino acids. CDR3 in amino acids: CASSPTGGTGNQPQHF. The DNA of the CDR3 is TGTGCCAGCAGTCCTACAGGGGGAACGGGCAATCAGCCCCAGCATTTT.

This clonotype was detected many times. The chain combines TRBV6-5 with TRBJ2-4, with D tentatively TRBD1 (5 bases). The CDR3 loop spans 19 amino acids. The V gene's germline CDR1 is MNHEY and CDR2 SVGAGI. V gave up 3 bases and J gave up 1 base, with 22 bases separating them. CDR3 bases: TGTGCCAGCAGTTATAGTATCAGGGAAAACGCTGAGGCCAAAAACATTCAGTACTTC. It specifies CASSYSIRENAEAKNIQYF.